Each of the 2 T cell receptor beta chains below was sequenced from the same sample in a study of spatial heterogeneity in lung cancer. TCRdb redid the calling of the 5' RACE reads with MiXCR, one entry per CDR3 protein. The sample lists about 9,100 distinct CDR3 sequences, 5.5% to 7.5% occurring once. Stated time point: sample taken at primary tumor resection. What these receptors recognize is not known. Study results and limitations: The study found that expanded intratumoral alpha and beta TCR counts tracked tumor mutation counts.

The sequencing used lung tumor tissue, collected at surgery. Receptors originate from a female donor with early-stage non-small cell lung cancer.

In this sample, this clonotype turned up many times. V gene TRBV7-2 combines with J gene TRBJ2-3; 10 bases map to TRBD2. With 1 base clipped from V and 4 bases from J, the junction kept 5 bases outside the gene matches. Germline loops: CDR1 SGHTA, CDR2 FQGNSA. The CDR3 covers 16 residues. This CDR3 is CASSLGAGGPADTQYF. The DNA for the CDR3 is TGTGCCAGCAGCTTAGGAGCGGGGGGGCCAGCAGATACGCAGTATTTT. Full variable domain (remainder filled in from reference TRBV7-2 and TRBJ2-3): GAGVSQSPSNKVTEKGKDVELRCDPISGHTALYWYRQSLGQGLEFLIYFQGNSAPDKSGLPSDRFSAERTGGSVSTLTIQRTQQEDSAVYLCASSLGAGGPADTQYFGPGTRLTVL.

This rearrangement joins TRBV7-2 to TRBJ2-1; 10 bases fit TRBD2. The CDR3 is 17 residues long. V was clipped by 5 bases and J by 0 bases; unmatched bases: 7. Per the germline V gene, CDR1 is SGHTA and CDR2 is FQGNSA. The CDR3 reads CASSTRLAGLSYNEQFF. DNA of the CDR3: TGTGCCAGCAGCACCCGACTAGCGGGTCTCTCCTACAATGAGCAGTTCTTC.